Below are 7 T cell receptor beta chains sequenced from a single sample in a study of blood T cells in healthy people across ages. Primed by a sample-barcoded 5' primer and a J-beta primer mix, a second PCR proceeded for about 6 to 11 cycles. TCRdb re-derived calls from the 5' RACE reads in MiXCR, one entry per CDR3 protein. The sample yields hundreds of thousands of distinct CDR3 sequences, roughly 30% seen once. The material sequenced was blood. These receptors all come from a woman older than 75 in good health.

This clonotype was detected ten times or more. J is TRBJ2-7 and V is TRBV7-2, with D tentatively TRBD1 (6 bases). Per the germline V gene, CDR1 is SGHTA and CDR2 is FQGNSA. CDR3 length: 14 residues. V lost 6 bases, J lost 5 bases, and 17 bases lay in between. The CDR3: CASSYTDSSNEQYF. DNA for the CDR3: TGTGCCAGCAGTTATACGGACAGTAGCAACGAGCAGTACTTC. The full variable domain, its missing parts supplied by reference TRBV7-2 and TRBJ2-7, is GAGVSQSPSNKVTEKGKDVELRCDPISGHTALYWYRQSLGQGLEFLIYFQGNSAPDKSGLPSDRFSAERTGGSVSTLTIQRTQQEDSAVYLCASSYTDSSNEQYFGPGTRLTVT.

As regards this clonotype: At one end, the junction sequence differs from germline, possibly due to a read error. The V call is TRBV5-1, the J call TRBJ2-1, with a tentative D call TRBD2 (5 bases). The germline gives CDR1 SGHRS, CDR2 YFSETQ. CDR3 size: 16 residues. As DNA, the CDR3 is TGCGCCGGCAGGCTGGACCGGAGGAGCTCCTACAATGAGCAGTTCTTC. Its protein is CAGRLDRRSSYNEQFF.

This clonotype has ten or more counts. V gene TRBV12-3 or TRBV12-4 combines with J gene TRBJ2-3; 7 bases match TRBD2. Trimming at V came to 5 bases and at J to 2 bases, leaving 10 bases not matched to a gene. The length of the CDR3 is 16 residues. The CDR3, as DNA: TGTGCCAGCAGTGAGGGAGGGGCTAGCTTCACAGATACGCAGTATTTT. It yields the protein CASSEGGASFTDTQYF.

Turning to this clonotype: A read error may be the cause here, since a much bigger clone is one base away. This chain links TRBV20-1 with TRBJ2-5, with TRBD2 matching 10 bases. CDR3 length equals 15 residues. Per the germline V gene, CDR1 is DFQATT and CDR2 is SNEGSKA (reference sequence). In DNA form, the CDR3 reads TGCGGTGCTAACCTCGGGCTAGCGGGGGCAGAGACCCAGTACTTC. Protein product: CGANLGLAGAETQYF.

The rearrangement links TRBV20-1 to TRBJ2-1, with 10 bases that match TRBD2. V trimming: 0 bases; J trimming: 9 bases; junction bases outside the gene matches: 8. The CDR3 loop spans 15 amino acids. From germline, CDR1 is DFQATT and CDR2 SNEGSKA (reference sequence). CDR3 DNA: TGCAGTGCTAGAGATCTAGCGGGAGTTGTAGGTGAGCAGTTCTTC. Translated, it gives CSARDLAGVVGEQFF.

This clonotype came up a few times. The chain is built from TRBV7-3 and TRBJ1-1; 8 bases agree with TRBD1. The length of the CDR3 is 15 residues. The V gene end was trimmed by 5 bases and the J gene end by 5 bases; junction bases not matched to a gene: 10. Looked up from germline, CDR1 is SGHTA and CDR2 is FQGTGA. Written as DNA, the CDR3 is TGTGCCAGCAGCGCCGCAGGGGGCGCGGGAACTGAAGCTTTCTTT. It specifies CASSAAGGAGTEAFF.

This clonotype showed up many times. The gene calls are TRBV7-6 and TRBJ2-1; D possibly corresponds to TRBD2 (5 bases). The V end was cut by 1 base, the J end by 4 bases, with 11 bases between. Germline assignment: CDR1 SGHVS and CDR2 FNYEAQ. The length of the CDR3 is 15 residues. CDR3 nucleotide sequence: TGTGCCAGCAGCTTAGGAGGGATGGGGTACAATGAGCAGTTCTTC. Protein product: CASSLGGMGYNEQFF.